This T cell receptor beta chain was observed in a study of monozygotic twins with inflammatory bowel disease. The CDR3 sequence is 13 residues long. Germline-derived CDR1 and CDR2 are SEHNR and FQNEAQ (reference sequence). TCRdb re-called the 5' RACE reads, yielding one record per CDR3 amino acid sequence without DNA. The repertoire shows nearly 450,000 distinct CDR3 sequences; the top ten hold about 2.4%. The clonotype was recovered from a human donor with ulcerative colitis or Crohn's disease, or a healthy co-twin of an affected twin (not recorded which). The genes are TRBV7-9 and TRBJ2-5. The material sequenced was blood. This CDR3 reads CASSHSEGETQYF.